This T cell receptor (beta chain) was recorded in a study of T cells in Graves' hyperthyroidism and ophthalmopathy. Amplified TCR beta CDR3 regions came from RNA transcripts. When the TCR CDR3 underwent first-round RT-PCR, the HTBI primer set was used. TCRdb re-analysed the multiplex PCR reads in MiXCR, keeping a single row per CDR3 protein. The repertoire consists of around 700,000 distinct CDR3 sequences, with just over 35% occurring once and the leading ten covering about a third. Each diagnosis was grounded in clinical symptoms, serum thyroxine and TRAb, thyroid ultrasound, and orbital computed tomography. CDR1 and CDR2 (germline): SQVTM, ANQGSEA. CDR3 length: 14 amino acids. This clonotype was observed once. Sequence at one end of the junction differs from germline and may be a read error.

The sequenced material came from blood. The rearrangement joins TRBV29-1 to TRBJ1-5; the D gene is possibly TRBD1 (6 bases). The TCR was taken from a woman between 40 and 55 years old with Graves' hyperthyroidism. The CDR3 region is CSVAGVNSDQPQHF. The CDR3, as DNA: TGCAGCGTTGCAGGGGTGAATAGCGATCAGCCCCAGCATTTT. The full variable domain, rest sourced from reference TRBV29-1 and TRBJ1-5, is SAVISQKPSRDICQRGTSLTIQCQVDSQVTMMFWYRQQPGQSLTLIATANQGSEATYESGFVIDKFPISRPNLTFSTLTVSNMSPEDSSIYLCSVAGVNSDQPQHFGDGTRLSIL.